This entry is about one TCR beta chain. This record belongs to a study of blood T cell repertoires in COVID-19. V trimming: 7 bases; J trimming: 1 base; junction bases outside the gene matches: 7. Germline CDR1 is LGHDT and CDR2 is YNNKEL (reference sequence). There are 15 residues in the CDR3. As originally analysed: Using reference gene primer amplification, nucleated cell counts were estimated. The protocol was immunoSEQ multiplex PCR, while the TCRdb copy is restricted to in-frame clones and leaves out a portion. That table supplies the V and J calls and clone size; D and trimming were determined from the DNA. Of 140,000 or so clones in the sample, more than 65% are singletons; the top ten hold approximately 8%.

V and J are TRBV3-1 (or the pseudogene TRBV3-2) and TRBJ2-5, with 9 bases fitting TRBD2. Sequencing was done on a sample of peripheral blood. This clonotype originated in a human donor in a cohort sampled during active COVID-19. Here the CDR3 reads CASNSPSGAQETQYF. CDR3 nucleotide sequence: TGTGCCAGCAATAGCCCTAGCGGGGCCCAAGAGACCCAGTACTTC.